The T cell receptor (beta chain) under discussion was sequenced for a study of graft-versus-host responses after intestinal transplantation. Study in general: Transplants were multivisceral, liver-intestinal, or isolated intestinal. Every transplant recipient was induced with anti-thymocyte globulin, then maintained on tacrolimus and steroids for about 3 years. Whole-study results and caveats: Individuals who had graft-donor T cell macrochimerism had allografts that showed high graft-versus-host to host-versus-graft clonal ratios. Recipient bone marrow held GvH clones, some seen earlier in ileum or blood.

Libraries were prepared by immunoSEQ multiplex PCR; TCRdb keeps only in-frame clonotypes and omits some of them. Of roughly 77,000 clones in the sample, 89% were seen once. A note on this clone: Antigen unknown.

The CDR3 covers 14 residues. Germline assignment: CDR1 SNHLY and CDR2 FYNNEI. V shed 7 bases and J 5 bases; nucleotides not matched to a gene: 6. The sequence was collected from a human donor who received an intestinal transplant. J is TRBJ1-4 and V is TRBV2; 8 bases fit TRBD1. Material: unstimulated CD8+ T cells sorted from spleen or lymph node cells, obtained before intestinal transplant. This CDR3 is CASTLDRGNEKLFF. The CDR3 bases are TGTGCCAGCACCCTCGACAGGGGCAATGAAAAACTGTTTTTT.